Below, one T cell receptor beta chain is given with its context. The sample originates from a study of molecular identifiers for immune sequencing clone quantification. Naive CD8 library inputs spanned 20,000 to 1,000,000 sorted cells and 10%, 30% or 50% RNA. TCRdb used MiXCR to reprocess the PCR reads, holding one entry per CDR3 protein. The data hold around 480,000 distinct CDR3 sequences, with about 25% observed a single time. This TCR came from a human donor in good health. Some libraries in this study had Jurkat cell RNA spiked in. The sample was naive CD8+ T cells from blood, with Jurkat cell RNA spiked in. Sample subset: FACS-sorted CD8+CD4-CCR7+CD45RA+ naive T cells.

CDR3 coding DNA: TGTGCCAGCAGCTTATACGTTACAGACAGGGAGGTGTGGAAGCAGTATTTT. Amino acid sequence: CASSLYVTDREVWKQYF. The V gene is TRBV11-2, the J gene TRBJ2-3; D may be TRBD1 (7 bases). This CDR3 contains 17 residues. Germline V gene lookup returns CDR1 SGHAT and CDR2 FQNNGV. The V gene lost 2 bases and the J gene lost 11 bases, with 26 bases spanning the gap.